Shown below are 16 T cell receptor beta chains from a single sample sequenced in a study of STAT5B mutations in CD4+ large granular lymphocyte leukemia. Data came from immunoSEQ multiplex PCR; TCRdb stores just in-frame clones and leaves some out. Here the sample spans thousands of clones, around nine tenths being singletons. The sequencing input was PBMCs. These TCRs come from a woman in her 70s with CD4+ T-cell large granular lymphocyte leukemia.

The chain joins TRBV5-1 to TRBJ2-1, with D possibly being TRBD2 (6 bases). CDR1 and CDR2 (germline): SGHRS, YFSETQ. The V gene lost 2 bases and the J gene lost 7 bases, with 13 bases spanning the gap. CDR3 length: 14 residues. The DNA for the CDR3 is TGCGCCAGCAGCTTTGGGGGGACTTATAATGAGCAGTTCTTC. This gives the protein CASSFGGTYNEQFF.

The chain combines TRBV6-5 with TRBJ1-2; no reliable D call. V was trimmed by 2 bases and J by 0 bases, leaving 4 bases between them. The CDR3 runs 13 residues. Germline V lookup: CDR1 MNHEY, CDR2 SVGAGI. For the CDR3, the DNA is TGTGCCAGCAGTTACAGGTCTAACTATGGCTACACCTTC. This sequence encodes CASSYRSNYGYTF.

This clone was seen just once. The rearrangement links TRBV27 to TRBJ2-2; 13 positions match TRBD2. The V and J ends lost 3 bases and 4 bases, in that order; junction bases with no gene match: 2. This CDR3 is built from 16 residues. The germline CDR1 and CDR2 sequences are MNHEY and SMNVEV (reference sequence). The CDR3: CASSFRTSGGTGELFF. CDR3 DNA: TGTGCCAGCAGTTTTCGGACTAGCGGGGGCACCGGGGAGCTGTTTTTT.

The chain's CDR3 is CASSGQRGNTDTQYF. In nucleotides, the CDR3 is TGTGCCAGCAGTGGGCAGCGGGGAAACACAGATACGCAGTATTTT. The V and J genes are TRBV2 and TRBJ2-3; TRBD2 matches 7 bases. The CDR3 is 15 residues long. Per the germline V gene, CDR1 is SNHLY and CDR2 is FYNNEI. V was pared by 4 bases and J by 2 bases, with 6 bases of the junction left unmatched.

The CDR3 spells CASSLDRWGSMNTEAFF. The CDR3 DNA sequence: TGTGCCAGCAGCTTAGATCGCTGGGGGTCCATGAACACTGAAGCTTTCTTT. V and J are TRBV11-3 and TRBJ1-1, with D tentatively TRBD1 (5 bases). V lost 0 bases, J lost 0 bases, and 14 bases lay in between. Germline V gene data show CDR1 as SGHNT and CDR2 as YENEEA. The CDR3 covers 17 residues.

The chain uses TRBV5-8 and TRBJ2-7, with D possibly being TRBD1 (6 bases). V lost 4 bases and J lost 1, with 18 bases in between. CDR3 length equals 16 residues. The germline CDR1 and CDR2 sequences are SGHTS and YDEGEE. For the CDR3, the DNA is TGTGCCAGCAGCCGGACAGTGAAGTTGGGGTCCTACGAGCAGTACTTC. It translates to CASSRTVKLGSYEQYF.

The rearrangement links TRBV21-1 to TRBJ2-1; the table's D call TRBD1 went unverified against the DNA. TRBV21-1 is designated a pseudogene. The CDR3 loop spans 21 amino acids. CDR3 protein: CASSTKSEQQGGNDTIDEQFF. In DNA form, the CDR3 reads TGTGCCAGCAGCACCAAATCAGAACAACAGGGGGGGAACGATACAATTGATGAGCAGTTCTTC.

V usage is TRBV19 and J usage is TRBJ1-1; 9 nucleotides match TRBD1. The junction had 12 bases not matched to a gene; V was cut back by 3 bases and J by 4 bases. CDR1 is LNHDA and CDR2 is SQIVND in the germline V gene (reference sequence). This CDR3 comprises 17 residues. The CDR3 here is CASSIRAGQGRGTEAFF. The CDR3 DNA is TGTGCCAGTAGTATCCGGGCTGGACAGGGGCGGGGCACTGAAGCTTTCTTT.

The chain uses TRBV5-8 and TRBJ2-3, with TRBD1 identical over 8 bases. V was clipped by 4 bases and J by 1 base; unmatched bases: 5. CDR1 SGHTS and CDR2 YDEGEE come from the germline V gene. The length of the CDR3 is 15 residues. CDR3 coding DNA: TGTGCCAGCAGCCAGGACAGGGTTGGCACAGATACGCAGTATTTT. This translates into CASSQDRVGTDTQYF.

The rearrangement links TRBV7-3 to TRBJ2-3; weak D call: TRBD1 (5 bases). The germline gives CDR1 SGHTA, CDR2 FQGTGA. Trimming took 2 bases from V and 4 from J, leaving 28 bases between them. The CDR3 has 20 residues. In DNA, the CDR3 is TGTGCCAGCAGCTTAGAGTGCAGGGTGATGATTGAGCTTACGGCAGATACGCAGTATTTT. Its translation is CASSLECRVMIELTADTQYF.

The CDR3 reads CASSSRQARRAFF. The DNA of the CDR3 is TGTGCCAGCAGCTCCCGCCAGGCAAGGAGGGCTTTCTTT. V usage is TRBV5-4 and J usage is TRBJ1-1; no definite D call. Germline V gene lookup returns CDR1 SGHNT and CDR2 YYREEE (reference sequence). This CDR3 is 13 amino acids long. V was cut by 3 bases and J by 11 bases, with 17 bases left in between.

The chain combines TRBV30 with TRBJ2-3; 16 bases line up with TRBD2. Germline CDR1 and CDR2: GTSNPN and SVGIG (reference sequence). With V trimmed by 2 bases and J by 6 bases, 11 bases remained unmatched. This CDR3 is 18 amino acids long. The CDR3 DNA reads TGTGCCTGGAGTAAGCCCGGGACTAGCGGGGGGGCCCGGGATACGCAGTATTTT. Its protein product is CAWSKPGTSGGARDTQYF.

The chain combines TRBV6-5 with TRBJ2-7; D call uncertain. Trimming pared 3 bases from V and 1 base from J, leaving 7 bases between. CDR3 size: 13 residues. Germline CDR1 reads MNHEY; CDR2 reads SVGAGI. The CDR3 sequence: CASSYGPSYEQYF. The CDR3 DNA reads as TGTGCCAGCAGTTATGGTCCATCCTACGAGCAGTACTTC.

This chain uses TRBV4-3 with TRBJ2-7; 8 positions agree with TRBD2. With 0 bases clipped from V and 2 bases from J, the junction kept 6 bases outside the gene matches. Looked up from germline, CDR1 is LGHNA and CDR2 is YSLEER. The CDR3 length is 16 residues. CDR3 sequence reads: CASSQDGAGAPYEQYF. CDR3 DNA sequence: TGCGCCAGCAGCCAAGATGGAGCGGGGGCTCCCTACGAGCAGTACTTC.

The rearrangement uses TRBV4-1 and TRBJ2-3, with 12 bases aligning to TRBD2. The CDR3 loop spans 17 amino acids. V trimming: 0 bases; J trimming: 3 bases; junction bases outside the gene matches: 4. Germline loops: CDR1 MGHRA, CDR2 YSYEKL. As DNA, the CDR3 is TGCGCCAGCAGCCAAGAACTGCTAGCGGGGGGGACAGATACGCAGTATTTT. Translation: CASSQELLAGGTDTQYF.

The V call is TRBV6-1, the J call TRBJ2-7; 7 nucleotides line up with TRBD1. Germline V gene sequence: CDR1 MNHNS, CDR2 SASEGT. This CDR3 has 12 amino acids. Losses at the gene ends were 4 bases for V and 3 bases for J; bases not matched to a gene: 0. The CDR3 reads CASSGTGYEQYF. In DNA, the CDR3 is TGTGCCAGCAGTGGGACAGGCTACGAGCAGTACTTC.